This entry features one T cell receptor beta chain sequence. Antigen specificity is unknown. This sample is part of a study of cytomegalovirus exposure and HLA in healthy donors. Study details: As released early, the data held some 80 million unique TCRs from HLA-typed donors.

Researchers ran the PCR with 60 Vbeta and 13 Jbeta primers. Authors' analysis steps: A later analysis counted approximately 88 million unique TCR beta chains, around 10 million shared. Sequenced by immunoSEQ multiplex PCR; TCRdb stores in-frame clones only, minus some. D and trimming come from the DNA, and the V and J calls and clone size come from that table. The sample consists of some 180,000 clones, 73% of them appearing once. Study-wide results and limits: In vitro, a few CMV-associated chains proved specific for CMV antigens. In terms of immune exposure information, only CMV serostatus was available.

The source is a woman aged 18 to 35 in good health and CMV-seropositive. Sequences were obtained from PBMCs.

The CDR3 nucleotides are TGTGCCAGCAGCCCACCGGGAGGCTACACCTTC. It yields the protein CASSPPGGYTF. The chain recombines TRBV21-1 with TRBJ1-2. TRBV21-1 is described as a pseudogene. There are 11 residues in the CDR3.